The present entry profiles one T cell receptor beta chain with its context. What it binds is unknown. Extraction of RNA preceded its reverse transcription into cDNA, which served as the sequencing template. This table comes from immunoSEQ multiplex PCR, and its TCRdb copy is limited to in-frame clones, with some not included. The top ten clones hold around 0.9% of a sample with about 160,000 clones, about two thirds of them seen once. The treatment denotes: oral pan-JAK inhibitor, 5-10 mg twice daily. This sample is part of a study of CD8+ T cells in alopecia areata. Study findings and constraints: Both scalp clonality and the expanded CD8+ clones among the top 100 showed a significant decrease with tofacitinib. Clonality was higher in lesional than normal scalp, especially in alopecia totalis/universalis. Many expanded lesional clones stayed in scalp and blood while on tofacitinib.

This CDR3 is 14 amino acids long. The ends were cut back, 0 bases at V and 2 bases at J, with 8 bases in the middle. Germline V gene lookup returns CDR1 GTSNPN and CDR2 SVGIG (reference sequence). This clonotype originated in a human donor with alopecia areata. Sample: CD4+ T cells sorted from blood, taken at week 4, from a patient treated with tofacitinib. This rearrangement joins TRBV30 to TRBJ1-5; no clear D gene. CDR3 DNA sequence: TGTGCCTGGAGTGTGAGCAGGCGCAATCAGCCCCAGCATTTT. Its protein product is CAWSVSRRNQPQHF.